The 5 T cell receptor beta chains given below trace back to one sample, sequenced in a study of shared clonotypes between healthy human individuals. TCRdb's table, derived via immunoSEQ multiplex PCR, lists solely in-frame clones and lacks some. The sample gives 95,000 to 120,000 clones, around 71% of which show up once; about 22% is in the top ten. The sequenced material came from memory CD8+ T cells sorted from blood. Subset noted: CD45RO+ cells pooled with CCR7-negative TemRA cells. The receptors were sampled from a woman in her thirties in good health.

This clone was counted a single time. This chain links TRBV29-1 with TRBJ2-1; the D gene is possibly TRBD2 (6 bases). Germline assignment: CDR1 SQVTM and CDR2 ANQGSEA. The CDR3 spans 13 residues. The CDR3 is CTTGSGEWYEQFF. CDR3 in DNA: TGCACCACGGGGTCGGGAGAGTGGTATGAGCAGTTCTTC.

The CDR3 is CASSQPARGLEYGYTF. CDR3 DNA sequence: TGCGCCAGCAGCCAACCGGCCAGGGGGTTGGAGTATGGCTACACCTTC. J is TRBJ1-2 and V is TRBV4-1, with TRBD1 identical over 7 bases. J lost 5 bases, V lost 2 bases, and 11 bases had no gene match. From germline, CDR1 is MGHRA and CDR2 YSYEKL. This CDR3 contains 16 residues.

The chain is built from TRBV5-1 and TRBJ2-1; TRBD1 aligns across 12 bases. Germline CDR1 reads SGHRS; CDR2 reads YFSETQ. The CDR3 totals 18 residues. With V trimmed by 1 base and J by 7 bases, 12 bases remained unmatched. Here the CDR3 reads CASSLLVSGTGGRNEQFF. In nucleotides, the CDR3 is TGCGCCAGCAGCTTGCTAGTTTCGGGGACAGGGGGCCGGAATGAGCAGTTCTTC.

This chain links TRBV5-1 with TRBJ2-7; 7 nucleotides match TRBD1. The germline V gene has CDR1 SGHRS and CDR2 YFSETQ. The trim removed 6 bases at V and 6 bases at J, leaving 12 bases unmatched. CDR3 length: 14 residues. This CDR3 reads CASTTGTVGLEQYF. Written as DNA, the CDR3 is TGCGCCAGCACGACCGGGACAGTCGGACTCGAGCAGTACTTC.

This chain connects TRBV6-1 to TRBJ2-1; 11 nucleotides agree with TRBD2. Germline CDR1 MNHNS, CDR2 SASEGT. The ends lost 2 bases at V and 7 bases at J; junction bases unmatched: 7. The CDR3 is 16 amino acids. The CDR3 is CASSETSGTSGNEQFF. The CDR3 coding sequence is TGTGCCAGCAGTGAAACGAGCGGGACTAGCGGAAATGAGCAGTTCTTC.